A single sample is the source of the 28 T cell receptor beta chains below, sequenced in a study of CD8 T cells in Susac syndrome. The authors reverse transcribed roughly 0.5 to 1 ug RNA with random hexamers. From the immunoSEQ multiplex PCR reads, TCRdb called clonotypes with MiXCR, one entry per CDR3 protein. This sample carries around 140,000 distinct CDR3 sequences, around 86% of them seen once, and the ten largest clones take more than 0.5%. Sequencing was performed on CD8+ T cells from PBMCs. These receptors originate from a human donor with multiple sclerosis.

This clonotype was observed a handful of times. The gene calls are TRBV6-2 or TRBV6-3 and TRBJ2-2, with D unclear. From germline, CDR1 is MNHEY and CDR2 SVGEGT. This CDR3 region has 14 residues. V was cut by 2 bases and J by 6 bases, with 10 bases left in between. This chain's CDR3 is CASSYGWYAGELFF. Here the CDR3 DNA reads TGTGCCAGCAGTTACGGGTGGTACGCCGGGGAGCTGTTTTTT.

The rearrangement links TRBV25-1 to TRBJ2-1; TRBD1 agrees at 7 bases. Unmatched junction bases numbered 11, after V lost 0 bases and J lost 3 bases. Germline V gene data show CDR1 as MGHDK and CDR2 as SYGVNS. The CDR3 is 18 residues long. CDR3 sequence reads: CASSEYRQGSVYYNEQFF. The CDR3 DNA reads TGTGCCAGCAGTGAATACCGACAGGGCTCTGTCTACTACAATGAGCAGTTCTTC.

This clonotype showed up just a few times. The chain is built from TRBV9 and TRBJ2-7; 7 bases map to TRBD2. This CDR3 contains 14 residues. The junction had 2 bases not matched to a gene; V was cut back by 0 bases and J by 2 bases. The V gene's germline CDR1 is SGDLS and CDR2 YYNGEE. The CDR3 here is CASSVGGGPYEQYF. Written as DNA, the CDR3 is TGTGCCAGCAGCGTAGGCGGGGGACCCTACGAGCAGTACTTC.

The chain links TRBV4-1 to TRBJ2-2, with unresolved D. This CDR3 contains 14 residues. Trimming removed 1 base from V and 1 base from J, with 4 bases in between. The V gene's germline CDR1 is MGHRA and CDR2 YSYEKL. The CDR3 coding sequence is TGCGCCAGCAGCCAAGTGGGGAACACCGGGGAGCTGTTTTTT. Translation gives CASSQVGNTGELFF.

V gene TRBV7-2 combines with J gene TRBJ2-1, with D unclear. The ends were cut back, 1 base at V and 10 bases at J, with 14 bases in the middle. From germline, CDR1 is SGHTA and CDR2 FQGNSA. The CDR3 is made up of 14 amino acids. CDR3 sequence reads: CASSLVTSAGEQFF. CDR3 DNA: TGTGCCAGCAGCTTAGTAACCTCGGCCGGGGAGCAGTTCTTC.

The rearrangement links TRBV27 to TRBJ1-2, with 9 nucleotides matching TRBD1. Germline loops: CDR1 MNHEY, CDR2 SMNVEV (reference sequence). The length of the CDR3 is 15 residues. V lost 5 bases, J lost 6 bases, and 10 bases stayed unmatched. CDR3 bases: TGTGCCAGCAGTGTGTACAGGGGGCACAGCCATGGCTACACCTTC. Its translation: CASSVYRGHSHGYTF.

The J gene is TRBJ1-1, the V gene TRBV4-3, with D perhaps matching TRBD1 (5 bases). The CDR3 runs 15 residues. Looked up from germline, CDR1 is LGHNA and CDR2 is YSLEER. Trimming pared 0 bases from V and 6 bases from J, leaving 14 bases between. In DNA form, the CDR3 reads TGCGCCAGCAGCCAAGAACTTTGGGGGGGTCCTGAAGCTTTCTTT. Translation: CASSQELWGGPEAFF.

The DNA of the CDR3 is TGTGCCAGCAGCCGAGAGAATGAGCAGTTCTTC. Protein sequence: CASSRENEQFF. V gene TRBV3-1 combines with J gene TRBJ2-1; D is unclear. In germline, CDR1 is LGHDT, CDR2 YNNKEL (reference sequence). The CDR3 contains 11 residues. V lost 4 bases and J 7 bases, leaving 5 bases between the germline ends.

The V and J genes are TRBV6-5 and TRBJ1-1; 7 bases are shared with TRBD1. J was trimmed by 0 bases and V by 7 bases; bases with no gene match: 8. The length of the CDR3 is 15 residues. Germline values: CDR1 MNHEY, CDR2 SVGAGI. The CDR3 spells CASNSGQELNTEAFF. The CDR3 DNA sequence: TGTGCCAGCAATTCCGGACAGGAGCTGAACACTGAAGCTTTCTTT.

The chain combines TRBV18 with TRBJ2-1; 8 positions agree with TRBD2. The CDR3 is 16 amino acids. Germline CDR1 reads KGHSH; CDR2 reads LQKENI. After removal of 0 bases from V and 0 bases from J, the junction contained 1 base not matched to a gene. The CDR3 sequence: CASSPPAGGSYNEQFF. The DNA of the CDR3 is TGTGCCAGCTCACCACCGGCGGGAGGCTCCTACAATGAGCAGTTCTTC. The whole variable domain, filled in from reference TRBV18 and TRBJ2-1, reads NAGVMQNPRHLVRRRGQEARLRCSPMKGHSHVYWYRQLPEEGLKFMVYLQKENIIDESGMPKERFSAEFPKEGPSILRIQQVVRGDSAAYFCASSPPAGGSYNEQFFGPGTRLTVL.

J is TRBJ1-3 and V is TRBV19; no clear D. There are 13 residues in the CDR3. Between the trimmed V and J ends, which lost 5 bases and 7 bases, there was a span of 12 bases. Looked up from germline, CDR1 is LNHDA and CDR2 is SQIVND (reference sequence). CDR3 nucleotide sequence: TGTGCCAGTAGTGCAACCCGGAGCAACACCATATATTTT. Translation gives CASSATRSNTIYF.

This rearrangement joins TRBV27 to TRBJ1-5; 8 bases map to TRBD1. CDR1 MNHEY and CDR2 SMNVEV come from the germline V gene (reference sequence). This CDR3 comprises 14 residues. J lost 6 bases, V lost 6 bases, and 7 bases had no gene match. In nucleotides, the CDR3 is TGTGCCAGCAGGTTCCAGGGGGCAGGTCAGCCCCAGCATTTT. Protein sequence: CASRFQGAGQPQHF.

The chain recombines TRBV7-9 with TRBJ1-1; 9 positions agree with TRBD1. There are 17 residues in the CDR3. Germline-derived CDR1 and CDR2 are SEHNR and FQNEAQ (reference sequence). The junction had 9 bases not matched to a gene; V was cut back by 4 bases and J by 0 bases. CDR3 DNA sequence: TGTGCCAGCAGCTCTAGCCGGGACAGGGATTTGAACACTGAAGCTTTCTTT. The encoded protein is CASSSSRDRDLNTEAFF.

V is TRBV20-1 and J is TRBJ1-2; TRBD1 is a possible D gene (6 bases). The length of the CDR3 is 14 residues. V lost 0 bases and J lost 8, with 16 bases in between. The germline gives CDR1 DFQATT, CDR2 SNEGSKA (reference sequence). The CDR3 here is CSARDQGTHCGYTF. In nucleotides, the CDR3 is TGCAGTGCTAGAGACCAGGGGACCCACTGCGGCTACACCTTC.

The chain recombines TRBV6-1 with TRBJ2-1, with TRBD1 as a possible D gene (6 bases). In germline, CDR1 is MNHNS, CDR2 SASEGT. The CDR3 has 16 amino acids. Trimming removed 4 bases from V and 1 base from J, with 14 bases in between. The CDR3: CASSAHPGVSYNEQFF. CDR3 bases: TGTGCCAGCAGTGCCCATCCAGGGGTTTCCTACAATGAGCAGTTCTTC.

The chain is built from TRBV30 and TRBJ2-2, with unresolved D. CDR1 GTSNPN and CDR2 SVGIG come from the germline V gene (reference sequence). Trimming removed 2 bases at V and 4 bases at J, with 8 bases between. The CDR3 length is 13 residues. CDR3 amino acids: CAWSPLSTGELFF. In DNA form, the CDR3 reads TGTGCCTGGAGTCCTCTGAGCACCGGGGAGCTGTTTTTT.

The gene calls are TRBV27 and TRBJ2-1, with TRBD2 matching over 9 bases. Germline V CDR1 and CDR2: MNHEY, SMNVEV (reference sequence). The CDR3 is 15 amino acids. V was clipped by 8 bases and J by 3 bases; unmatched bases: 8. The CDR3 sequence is CASCIAGALYNEQFF. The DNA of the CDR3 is TGTGCCAGCTGTATAGCGGGAGCTCTCTACAATGAGCAGTTCTTC.

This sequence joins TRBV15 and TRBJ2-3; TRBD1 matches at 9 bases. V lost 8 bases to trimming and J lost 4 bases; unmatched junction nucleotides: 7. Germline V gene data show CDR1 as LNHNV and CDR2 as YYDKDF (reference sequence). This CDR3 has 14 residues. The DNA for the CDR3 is TGTGCCACCTCCGGGACAGGGATTGCAGATACGCAGTATTTT. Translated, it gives CATSGTGIADTQYF. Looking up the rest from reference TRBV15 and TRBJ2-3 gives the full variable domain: DAMVIQNPRYQVTQFGKPVTLSCSQTLNHNVMYWYQQKSSQAPKLLFHYYDKDFNNEADTPDNFQSRRPNTSFCFLDIRSPGLGDTAMYLCATSGTGIADTQYFGPGTRLTVL.

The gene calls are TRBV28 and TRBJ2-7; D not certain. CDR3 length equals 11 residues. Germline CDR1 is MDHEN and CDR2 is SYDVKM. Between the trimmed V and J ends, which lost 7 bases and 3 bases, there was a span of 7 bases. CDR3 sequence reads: CASKSSYEQYF. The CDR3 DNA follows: TGTGCCAGCAAGTCGAGCTACGAGCAGTACTTC.

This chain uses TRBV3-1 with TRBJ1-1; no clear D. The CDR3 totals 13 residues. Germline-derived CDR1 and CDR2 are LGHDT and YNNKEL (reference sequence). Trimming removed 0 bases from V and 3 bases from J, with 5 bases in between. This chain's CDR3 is CASSQDDDTEAFF. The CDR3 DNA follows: TGTGCCAGCAGCCAAGACGACGACACTGAAGCTTTCTTT.

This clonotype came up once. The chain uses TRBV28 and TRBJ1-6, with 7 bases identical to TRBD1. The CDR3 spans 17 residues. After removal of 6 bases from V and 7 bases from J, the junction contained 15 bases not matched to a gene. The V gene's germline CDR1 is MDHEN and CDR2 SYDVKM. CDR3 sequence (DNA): TGTGCCAGCAGACCGGGACAGCACCGTTTTGGCAATTCACCCCTCCACTTT. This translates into CASRPGQHRFGNSPLHF.

The CDR3 here is CASSQGLAGGNEQFF. The CDR3 bases are TGCGCCAGCAGCCAAGGCCTAGCGGGAGGTAATGAGCAGTTCTTC. This rearrangement joins TRBV4-3 to TRBJ2-1; 11 nucleotides line up with TRBD2. CDR3 length: 15 residues. J lost 7 bases, V lost 1 base, and 3 bases had no gene match. CDR1 is LGHNA, CDR2 YSLEER, per germline.

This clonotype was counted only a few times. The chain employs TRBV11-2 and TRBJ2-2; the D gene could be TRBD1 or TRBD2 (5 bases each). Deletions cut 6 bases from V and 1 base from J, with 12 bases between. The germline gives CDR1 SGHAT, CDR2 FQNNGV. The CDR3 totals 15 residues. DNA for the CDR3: TGTGCCAGCAGGGACGGGACCCTGAACACCGGGGAGCTGTTTTTT. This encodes CASRDGTLNTGELFF. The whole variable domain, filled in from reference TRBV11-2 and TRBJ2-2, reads EAGVAQSPRYKIIEKRQSVAFWCNPISGHATLYWYQQILGQGPKLLIQFQNNGVVDDSQLPKDRFSAERLKGVDSTLKIQPAKLEDSAVYLCASRDGTLNTGELFFGEGSRLTVL.

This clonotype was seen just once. The CDR3 DNA sequence: TGTGCCAGCAGTTTATCTAGAAGGGGGCAGGATGGCTACACCTTC. Amino acid sequence: CASSLSRRGQDGYTF. This chain uses TRBV27 with TRBJ1-2; TRBD1 matches 7 bases. V shed 0 bases and J 6 bases; nucleotides not matched to a gene: 7. The CDR3 contains 15 residues. Germline-derived CDR1 and CDR2 are MNHEY and SMNVEV (reference sequence).

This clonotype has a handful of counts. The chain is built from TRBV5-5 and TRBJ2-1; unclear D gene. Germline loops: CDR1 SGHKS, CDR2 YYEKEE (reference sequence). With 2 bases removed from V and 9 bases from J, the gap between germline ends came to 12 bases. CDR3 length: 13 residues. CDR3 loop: CASSLMLSPEQFF. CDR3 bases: TGTGCCAGCAGCTTAATGCTGTCCCCTGAGCAGTTCTTC.

The CDR3 sequence: CASSQEAWNEQFF. In DNA form, the CDR3 reads TGCGCCAGCAGCCAAGAAGCTTGGAACGAGCAGTTCTTC. The chain has TRBV4-1 and TRBJ2-1; D unclear. The CDR3 has 13 residues. Germline V gene sequence: CDR1 MGHRA, CDR2 YSYEKL. Between the trimmed V and J ends, which lost 0 bases and 10 bases, there was a span of 10 bases.

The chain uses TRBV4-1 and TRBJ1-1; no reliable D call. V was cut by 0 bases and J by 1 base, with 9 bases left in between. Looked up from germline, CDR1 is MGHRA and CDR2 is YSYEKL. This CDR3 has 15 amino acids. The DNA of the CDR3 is TGCGCCAGCAGCCAAGATCCATTTGGGAACACTGAAGCTTTCTTT. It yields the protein CASSQDPFGNTEAFF.

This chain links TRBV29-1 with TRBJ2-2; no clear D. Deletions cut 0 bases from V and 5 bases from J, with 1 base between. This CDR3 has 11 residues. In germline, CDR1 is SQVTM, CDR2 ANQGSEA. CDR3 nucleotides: TGCAGCGTTGAAGATACCGGGGAGCTGTTTTTT. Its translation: CSVEDTGELFF.